Each of the 22 T cell receptor beta chains below was sequenced from the same sample in a study of glioma-infiltrating T cells. The iRepertoire nested amplicon-rescue multiplex PCR amplified TCR alpha and beta CDR3s from RNA. TCRdb redid the calling of the multiplex PCR reads with MiXCR, one entry per CDR3 protein. Of around 180,000 distinct CDR3 sequences in the sample, 43% were seen once. Sequencing was performed on glioma tissue, nonneoplastic brain tissue, or PBMCs (not recorded which). These receptor sequences come from a human donor with low-grade glioma or glioblastoma, undergoing nonglioma brain surgery, or in good health (not recorded which).

The chain has TRBV5-1 and TRBJ2-1, with TRBD2 identical over 12 bases. Germline CDR1 is SGHRS and CDR2 is YFSETQ. V shed 1 base and J 6 bases; nucleotides not matched to a gene: 2. This CDR3 contains 15 residues. CDR3 amino acids: CASSLRLAGANEQFF. The CDR3 DNA reads as TGCGCCAGCAGCTTGCGACTAGCGGGAGCCAATGAGCAGTTCTTC.

To note about this clonotype: The junction shows a germline mismatch at one end, possibly a read error. The genes are TRBV6-1 and TRBJ2-1; no firm D call. The length of the CDR3 is 13 residues. Germline V lookup: CDR1 MNHNS, CDR2 SASEGT. Written as DNA, the CDR3 is TGTGCCAGCAGCTCAGCCCTGTACAATGAGCAGTTCTTT. Translated, it gives CASSSALYNEQFF.

This chain joins TRBV11-1 and TRBJ1-1; TRBD1 agrees at 7 bases. V lost 5 bases, J lost 4 bases, and 4 bases stayed unmatched. This CDR3 contains 13 residues. The germline V gene encodes CDR1 SGHAT and CDR2 FQDESV (reference sequence). CDR3 bases: TGTGCCAGCAGCCTCGGGACAGCCACTGAAGCTTTCTTT. Amino acid sequence: CASSLGTATEAFF.

In regard to this clonotype: A much larger clone lies a single base off, so this may be a read error. The V gene is TRBV20-1, the J gene TRBJ2-7; 14 bases fit TRBD2. CDR1 is DFQATT, CDR2 SNEGSKA, per germline (reference sequence). This CDR3 has 14 residues. Losses at the gene ends were 6 bases for V and 7 bases for J; bases not matched to a gene: 8. This CDR3 is CSALGLAGVNEQYF. The CDR3 DNA is TGCAGTGCCCTGGGACTAGCGGGAGTTAATGAGCAGTACTTC.

As regards this clonotype: This may come from a read error, since a much larger clone is one base off. This chain joins TRBV3-1 and TRBJ1-6; D unclear. Germline CDR1 reads LGHDT; CDR2 reads YNNKEL (reference sequence). The CDR3 has 15 amino acids. Here the CDR3 reads CASSQDGAANSLLHF. The CDR3 nucleotides are TGTGCCAGCAGCCAAGATGGAGCGGCCAATTCACTCCTCCACTTT.

The rearrangement links TRBV27 to TRBJ2-1; D not resolved. The CDR3 consists of 15 residues. Trimming stripped 3 bases from V and 4 bases from J, with 13 bases between. Germline V gene lookup returns CDR1 MNHEY and CDR2 SMNVEV (reference sequence). CDR3 DNA sequence: TGTGCCAGCAGTTTGTCGTGGGCTAGTTACAATGAGCAGTTCTTC. Protein: CASSLSWASYNEQFF.

This clonotype has ten or more counts. The V gene is TRBV7-9, the J gene TRBJ1-1; D might be TRBD1 (6 bases). V lost 5 bases and J 1 base, leaving 14 bases between the germline ends. Germline CDR1 is SEHNR and CDR2 is FQNEAQ (reference sequence). The CDR3 totals 15 residues. The chain's CDR3 is CASSQYRVQNTEAFF. In DNA form, the CDR3 reads TGTGCCAGCAGCCAGTACAGGGTCCAGAACACTGAAGCTTTCTTT.

This clonotype was recorded many times. This chain connects TRBV20-1 to TRBJ2-1; D is uncertain. The ends were cut back, 5 bases at V and 4 bases at J, with 24 bases in the middle. Germline CDR1 and CDR2: DFQATT and SNEGSKA (reference sequence). The CDR3 loop spans 17 amino acids. In DNA form, the CDR3 reads TGCAGTGCTCGGCAGCCCTCTCCCGGCAAGCCTTACAATGAGCAGTTCTTC. Translation: CSARQPSPGKPYNEQFF.

As for this clonotype: A much larger clone differs by one base, so this may be a read error. The J gene is TRBJ2-7, the V gene TRBV20-1; the D gene is possibly TRBD2 (6 bases). V lost 3 bases and J 7 bases, leaving 16 bases between the germline ends. Germline V gene data show CDR1 as DFQATT and CDR2 as SNEGSKA (reference sequence). The CDR3 runs to 13 residues. The CDR3 loop is CSARSSVAEEQYF. The CDR3 DNA sequence: TGCAGTGCTAGGTCCTCGGTAGCGGAAGAGCAGTACTTC.

This clonotype came up a few times. A much more abundant neighbour one base away suggests this may be a read error. This chain's CDR3 is CSEYTGQETQYF. The CDR3 nucleotides read TGCAGTGAGTACACAGGGCAAGAGACCCAGTACTTC. The chain links TRBV20-1 to TRBJ2-5; D possibly corresponds to TRBD1 (6 bases). Germline V gene data show CDR1 as DFQATT and CDR2 as SNEGSKA (reference sequence). Trimming shortened V by 7 bases and J by 2 bases, and 11 bases separated the two germline ends. This CDR3 region has 12 residues.

By share, this clonotype counts as medium-sized (0.01 to 0.1%). J is TRBJ1-6 and V is TRBV6-1; 7 bases are shared with TRBD1. Germline CDR1 MNHNS, CDR2 SASEGT. V lost 1 base, J lost 7 bases, and 4 bases stayed unmatched. This CDR3 has 15 residues. DNA for the CDR3: TGTGCCAGCAGTGAAGGACAGGGTCCCAATTCACCCCTCCACTTT. Translated: CASSEGQGPNSPLHF.

The V call is TRBV2, the J call TRBJ1-3; D uncertain. Germline CDR1 and CDR2: SNHLY and FYNNEI. V lost 3 bases and J 4 bases, leaving 13 bases between the germline ends. The CDR3 has 15 residues. In nucleotides, the CDR3 is TGTGCCAGCAGTGAGCTTGCAATCGCGGGAAACACCATATATTTT. It translates to CASSELAIAGNTIYF.

The V and J genes are TRBV6-6 and TRBJ2-7; tentative D call: TRBD1 (5 bases). The length of the CDR3 is 13 residues. The V gene lost 5 bases and the J gene lost 8 bases, with 16 bases spanning the gap. Germline CDR1 is MNHNY and CDR2 is SVGAGI (reference sequence). In DNA, the CDR3 is TGTGCCAGCAGTCTCCCGACAGCTTACCAGCAGTACTTC. Its translation: CASSLPTAYQQYF.

In its sample, this clonotype was seen many times. The chain couples TRBV28 to TRBJ2-3, with TRBD2 matching 12 bases. This CDR3 is 16 amino acids long. In germline, CDR1 is MDHEN, CDR2 SYDVKM. J was trimmed by 8 bases and V by 2 bases; bases with no gene match: 8. CDR3 amino acids: CASSLVTSGRVGTQYF. The CDR3 DNA reads as TGTGCCAGCAGTTTAGTGACTAGCGGGAGAGTGGGTACGCAGTATTTT.

As regards this clonotype: A much larger clone differs from this one at a single base, so this may be a read error. The chain is built from TRBV7-9 and TRBJ1-3; 8 bases are shared with TRBD1. Germline V gives CDR1 SEHNR, CDR2 FQNEAQ (reference sequence). J was trimmed by 4 bases and V by 4 bases; bases with no gene match: 9. This CDR3 contains 16 residues. Here the CDR3 reads CASSSWSRTGGNTIYF. The DNA for the CDR3 is TGTGCCAGCAGCTCCTGGTCCAGGACAGGGGGAAACACCATATATTTT. The variable domain in full, completed from reference TRBV7-9 and TRBJ1-3, reads DTGVSQNPRHKITKRGQNVTFRCDPISEHNRLYWYRQTLGQGPEFLTYFQNEAQLEKSRLLSDRFSAERPKGSFSTLEIQRTEQGDSAMYLCASSSWSRTGGNTIYFGEGSWLTVV.

The chain carries TRBV18 and TRBJ2-6, with D perhaps TRBD1 or TRBD2 (6 bases each). Trimming left V 8 bases short and J 0 bases short, with 20 bases between. CDR3 length equals 18 residues. Germline V gene data show CDR1 as KGHSH and CDR2 as LQKENI. Written as DNA, the CDR3 is TGTGCCAGCGGGACTGAAGGCAGGGGACTCTCTGGGGCCAACGTCCTGACTTTC. Protein sequence: CASGTEGRGLSGANVLTF.

Concerning this clonotype itself: A single base separates this from a much larger clone, so it may be a read error. V and J are TRBV3-1 and TRBJ1-1; D is uncertain. Per the germline V gene, CDR1 is LGHDT and CDR2 is YNNKEL (reference sequence). The length of the CDR3 is 13 residues. The CDR3 loop reads CASRQQLNTEAFF. Written as DNA, the CDR3 is TGTGCCAGCCGCCAACAATTGAACACTGAAGCTTTCTTT.

Ten or more counts support this clonotype. The J gene is TRBJ1-5, the V gene TRBV6-1; D is unresolved. Germline V CDR1 and CDR2: MNHNS, SASEGT. V was shortened by 6 bases and J by 6 bases, with 12 bases between the two germline ends. This CDR3 comprises 13 residues. CDR3 amino acids: CASSLIIAQPQHF. The CDR3, as DNA: TGTGCCAGCAGCTTAATAATTGCTCAGCCCCAGCATTTT.

As concerns this clonotype: A clone one base away is much larger, so this may be a read error. The J gene is TRBJ2-7, the V gene TRBV6-2 or TRBV6-3; 7 nucleotides line up with TRBD2. CDR3 length: 14 residues. Trimming took 7 bases from V and 9 from J; bases not matched to a gene: 15. Germline CDR1 is MNHEY and CDR2 is SVGEGT. The CDR3 spells CASIEGLEGSPQYF. The CDR3 bases are TGTGCCAGCATCGAAGGACTAGAGGGATCCCCGCAGTACTTC.

The V and J genes are TRBV28 and TRBJ2-3; 9 nucleotides align to TRBD2. From germline, CDR1 is MDHEN and CDR2 SYDVKM. J lost 5 bases, V lost 4 bases, and 1 base had no gene match. There are 13 residues in the CDR3. The DNA for the CDR3 is TGTGCCAGCAGTTCACTAGCGGGAGATACGCAGTATTTT. Translated, it gives CASSSLAGDTQYF.

The sample holds many counts of this clonotype. The V call is TRBV20-1, the J call TRBJ2-5, with TRBD2 matching 9 bases. The CDR3 consists of 14 residues. Per the germline V gene, CDR1 is DFQATT and CDR2 is SNEGSKA (reference sequence). The CDR3: CSVMAGSGRETQYF. In nucleotides, the CDR3 is TGCAGCGTAATGGCTGGGAGCGGGAGGGAGACCCAGTACTTC.

This clonotype has just a few counts. The chain joins TRBV9 to TRBJ2-1; D is ambiguous. In germline, CDR1 is SGDLS, CDR2 YYNGEE. Trimming took off 4 bases at V and 4 bases at J, with 9 bases between the two ends. The length of the CDR3 is 13 residues. This CDR3 reads CASSITLYNEQFF. CDR3 bases: TGTGCCAGCAGCATCACCCTGTACAATGAGCAGTTCTTC.